Listed below are T cell receptor beta chains from one sample, sequenced in a study of blood T cell repertoires in COVID-19. Data came from immunoSEQ multiplex PCR; TCRdb stores just in-frame clones and leaves some out. The table has over 250,000 clones, 91% seen once. The sequenced sample was peripheral blood. The source is a woman under 40 with COVID-19, enrolled during active disease. CDR3s include the opening cysteine and the closing phenylalanine or tryptophan. D genes are given only for firm matches. Clone size appears in some rows only: once, few, many, or a class for an expanded clone.

>.|.|TRBJ2-1|TRBV6-6
TGTGCCAGCGGGTCGGGAGAATTATTTAATGAGCAGTTCTTC
CASGSGELFNEQFF
>.|.|TRBJ2-5|TRBV5-1
TGCGCCAGCAGCTTGCGGTGGTCCCAAGAGACCCAGTACTTC
CASSLRWSQETQYF
>.|.|TRBJ2-5|TRBV19
TGTGCCAGTAGTATAACCCCGGGCGCGGGGACCCAGTACTTC
CASSITPGAGTQYF
>.|TRBD2|TRBJ2-1|TRBV18
TGTGCCAGCTCTCTTTCAGCGGGAGGGCTTGTCAATGAGCAGTTCTTC
CASSLSAGGLVNEQFF
>many|.|TRBJ2-5|TRBV2
TGTGCCAGCAGTGGTATGGCAGCGAAGCAAGAGACCCAGTACTTC
CASSGMAAKQETQYF
>once|.|TRBJ1-6|TRBV12-3/TRBV12-4
TGTGCCAGCGCCGGGGGGAATTCACCCCTCCACTTT
CASAGGNSPLHF
>.|.|TRBJ2-7|TRBV6-1
TGTGCCAGCAGTGACGGTCACCGTGCCTACTACGAGCAGTACTTC
CASSDGHRAYYEQYF
>.|TRBD1|TRBJ1-2|TRBV30
TGTGCCTGGAGTCTTGGGACAGGGGGCTACACCTTC
CAWSLGTGGYTF
>.|.|TRBJ2-3|TRBV5-1
TGCGCCAGCAAGCTAGCAGAGACAGATACGCAGTATTTT
CASKLAETDTQYF
>.|TRBD2|TRBJ2-7|TRBV11-2
TGTGCCAGCAGCTCCCCAGCCGGGGGGAGGCACGAGCAGTACTTC
CASSSPAGGRHEQYF
>few|TRBD1|TRBJ2-7|TRBV27
TGTGCCAGCAGTTTCTCCGGGACAGGGTACGAGCAGTACTTC
CASSFSGTGYEQYF
>.|.|TRBJ1-4|TRBV2
TGTGCCAGCAGTGGACAGAAAAACCGAGGAGAAAAACTGTTTTTT
CASSGQKNRGEKLFF
>.|.|TRBJ1-2|TRBV5-1
TGCGCCAGCAATACAGGGCCTTCCGTCTCTAACTATGGCTACACCTTC
CASNTGPSVSNYGYTF
>.|TRBD1|TRBJ1-1|TRBV29-1
TGCAGCGTGGGGACAGGGGTTACTGAAGCTTTCTTT
CSVGTGVTEAFF
>.|.|TRBJ1-1|TRBV7-9
TGTGCCAGCAGCTTAGAATCGGGGTTGGCTGAAGCTTTCTTT
CASSLESGLAEAFF